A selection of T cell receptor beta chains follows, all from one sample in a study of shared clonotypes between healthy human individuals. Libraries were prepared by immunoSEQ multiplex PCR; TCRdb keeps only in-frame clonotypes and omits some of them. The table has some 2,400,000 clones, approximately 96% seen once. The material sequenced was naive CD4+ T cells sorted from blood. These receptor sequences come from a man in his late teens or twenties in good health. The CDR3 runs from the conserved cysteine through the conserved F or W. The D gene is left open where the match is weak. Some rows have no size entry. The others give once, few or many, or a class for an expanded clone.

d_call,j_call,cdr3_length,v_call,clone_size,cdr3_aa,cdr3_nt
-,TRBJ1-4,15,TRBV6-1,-,CASSEGYTFNEKLFF,TGTGCCAGCAGTGAAGGGTACACCTTTAATGAAAAACTGTTTTTT
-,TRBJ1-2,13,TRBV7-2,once,CASSSGVAYGYTF,TGTGCCAGCAGCTCAGGGGTCGCCTATGGCTACACCTTC
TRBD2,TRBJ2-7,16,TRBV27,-,CASSLSASGRSLEQYF,TGTGCCAGCAGTTTATCGGCTAGCGGGAGGTCTCTCGAGCAGTACTTC
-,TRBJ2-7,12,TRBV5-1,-,CASSSGTYEQYF,TGCGCCAGCAGCTCGGGGACATACGAGCAGTACTTC
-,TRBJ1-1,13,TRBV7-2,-,CASSSGMGAEAFF,TGTGCCAGCAGCTCGGGTATGGGCGCTGAAGCTTTCTTT
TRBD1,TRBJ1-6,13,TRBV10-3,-,CAISSTGESPLHF,TGTGCCATCAGTTCCACAGGGGAATCACCCCTCCACTTT
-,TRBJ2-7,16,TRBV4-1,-,CASSRSGDTIPYEQYF,TGCGCCAGCAGCCGGTCAGGGGACACAATTCCCTACGAGCAGTACTTC
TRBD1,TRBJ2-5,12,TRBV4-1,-,CASSQDTGTEYF,TGCGCCAGCAGCCAAGATACCGGGACAGAGTACTTC
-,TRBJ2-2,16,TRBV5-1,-,CASSPGLPSPTGELFF,TGCGCCAGCAGCCCGGGACTGCCCTCCCCCACCGGGGAGCTGTTTTTT
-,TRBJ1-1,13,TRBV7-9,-,CASSFRVNTEAFF,TGTGCCAGCAGCTTCAGGGTTAACACTGAAGCTTTCTTT
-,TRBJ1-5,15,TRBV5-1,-,CASSPRGGSDQPQHF,TGCGCCAGCAGCCCTAGAGGAGGGTCGGATCAGCCCCAGCATTTT
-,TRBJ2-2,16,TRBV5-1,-,CASSLAGVPGAGELFF,TGCGCCAGCAGCTTGGCCGGAGTCCCAGGGGCCGGGGAGCTGTTTTTT
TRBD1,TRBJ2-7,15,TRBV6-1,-,CASSVDRAPLREQYF,TGTGCCAGCAGTGTTGACAGGGCCCCCCTACGCGAGCAGTACTTC
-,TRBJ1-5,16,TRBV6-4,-,CASSDSTVYSNQPQHF,TGTGCCAGCAGTGACTCGACAGTTTATAGCAATCAGCCCCAGCATTTT